This T cell receptor beta chain was recovered during a study of beta chain features in type 1 diabetes. Study observations and caveats: Among all four CD4+ subsets, Type 1 diabetes patients had TCRB CDR3s that were moderately but significantly shorter. Patients and controls would share equally any PCR tilt toward shorter templates. Relative to healthy donors, patients appeared to have naive, central memory and Treg TCRB repertoires that were more similar.

Every isolated RNA sample was fully reverse transcribed, so sequencing captured expressed TCRB transcripts. Only in-frame clones appear in the TCRdb table, and some are missing; sequencing was by immunoSEQ multiplex PCR. The sample lists 250,000 to 300,000 clones; roughly 25% were seen once. One heparinised draw of blood, averaging roughly 110 mL, came from each donor. This clone has only a few counts. What it recognizes is unknown. The source is a woman aged 25 to 39 with type 1 diabetes. The sequenced sample was naive CD4+ T cells from blood.

This CDR3 is CAWTVERADEQFF. The CDR3 DNA is TGTGCCTGGACCGTTGAGAGGGCGGATGAGCAGTTCTTC. The chain links TRBV30 to TRBJ2-1; a possible D gene is TRBD2 (5 bases). CDR1 GTSNPN and CDR2 SVGIG come from the germline V gene (reference sequence). V was trimmed by 4 bases and J by 8 bases, leaving 15 bases between them. The CDR3 contains 13 residues.